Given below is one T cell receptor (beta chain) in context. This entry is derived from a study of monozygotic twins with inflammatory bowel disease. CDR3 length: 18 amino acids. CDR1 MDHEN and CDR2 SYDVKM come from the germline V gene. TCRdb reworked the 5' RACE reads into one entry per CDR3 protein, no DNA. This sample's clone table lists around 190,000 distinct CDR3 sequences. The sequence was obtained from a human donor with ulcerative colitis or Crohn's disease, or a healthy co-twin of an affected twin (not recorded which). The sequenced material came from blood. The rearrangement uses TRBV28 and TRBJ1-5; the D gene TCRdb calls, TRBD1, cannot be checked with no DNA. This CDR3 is CASNPDRIRARRNQPQHF.